Here is one T cell receptor (beta chain) with its context. Its matching antigen is unknown. This sample stems from a study of CXCR3-negative and CXCR3-positive naive CD8 T cells. Study-wide results and limits: Naive subsets displayed similar surface CD5, and TCR strength was inferred from TRB CDR3 properties.

Germline assignment: CDR1 DFQATT and CDR2 SNEGSKA (reference sequence). This CDR3 is built from 12 residues. It was by 5' RACE with UMI labels that the TRB cDNA libraries were prepared. TCRdb reprocessed the 5' RACE reads and keeps a single row for each CDR3 protein, giving no DNA. This sample's table has fewer than 50,000 distinct CDR3 sequences. V and J are TRBV20-1 and TRBJ2-3; TCRdb designates TRBD1, a call that cannot be tested without DNA. The clonotype originates from a human donor in good health. Some clones in this sample may be carry-over from other donors' samples. Specimen: naive CXCR3- CD8+ T cells from blood. Specified subset: CD45RO-CCR7+CD27+CD95- naive CD8+ T cells lacking CXCR3 (TNR3-). The CDR3 spells CSATPRPDTQYF.